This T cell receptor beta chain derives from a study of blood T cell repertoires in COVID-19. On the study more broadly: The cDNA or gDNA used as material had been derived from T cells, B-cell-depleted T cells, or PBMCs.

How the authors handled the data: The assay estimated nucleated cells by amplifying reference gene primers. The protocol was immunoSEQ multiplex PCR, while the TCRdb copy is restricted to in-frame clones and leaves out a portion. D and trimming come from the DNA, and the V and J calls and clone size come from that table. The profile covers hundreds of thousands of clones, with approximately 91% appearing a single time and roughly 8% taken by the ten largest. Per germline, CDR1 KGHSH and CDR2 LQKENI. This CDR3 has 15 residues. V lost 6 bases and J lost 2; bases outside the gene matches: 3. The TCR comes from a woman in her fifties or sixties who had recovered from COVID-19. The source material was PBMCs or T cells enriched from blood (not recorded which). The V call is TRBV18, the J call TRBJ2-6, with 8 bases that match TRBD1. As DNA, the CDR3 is TGTGCCAGCTCGCTCAGGGGGCCTGGGGCCAACGTCCTGACTTTC. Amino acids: CASSLRGPGANVLTF.